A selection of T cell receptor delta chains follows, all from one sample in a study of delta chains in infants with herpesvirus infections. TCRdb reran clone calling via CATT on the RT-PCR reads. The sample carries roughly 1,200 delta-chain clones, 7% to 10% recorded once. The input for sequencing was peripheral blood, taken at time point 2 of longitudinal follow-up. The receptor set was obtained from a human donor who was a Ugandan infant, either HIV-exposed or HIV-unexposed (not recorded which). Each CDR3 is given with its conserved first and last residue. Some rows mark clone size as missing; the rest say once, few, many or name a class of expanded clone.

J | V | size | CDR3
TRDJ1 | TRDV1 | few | CALGVSPYVLGDTLRLIF
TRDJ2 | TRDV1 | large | CALGESLLDPTTGGYGILTAQLFF
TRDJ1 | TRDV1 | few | CALGERRGSDKLIF
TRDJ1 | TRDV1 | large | CALGELRVESKSSGGYAVPVDKLIF
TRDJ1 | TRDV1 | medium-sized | CALGVGGPYGFHWGWYTDKLIF
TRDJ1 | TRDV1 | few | CALGTFPYWGIVDKLIF
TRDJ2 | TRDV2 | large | CACDILGDLTAQLFF
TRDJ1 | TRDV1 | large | CALGESVLRLILGGDKLIF
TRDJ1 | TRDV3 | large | CAFRPVLGDSYTDKLIF
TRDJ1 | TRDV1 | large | CALGDQFLPTLGDGKDKLIF
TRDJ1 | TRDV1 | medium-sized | CALGERRSGGYDYKLIF
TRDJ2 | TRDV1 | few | CALGEPKCAQLFF
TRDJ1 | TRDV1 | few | CALGEPYWPSPTYWGIQGLIF
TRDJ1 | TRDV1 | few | CALGELPTMEGKLIF
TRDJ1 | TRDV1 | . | CALGDFPLGDTPHDKLIF
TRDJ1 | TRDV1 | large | CALGGPFLRQAWVHDKLIF
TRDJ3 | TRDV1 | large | CALGELVTWGILWDTRQMFF
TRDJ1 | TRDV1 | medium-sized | CALGNPPGRGGLTALKLIF
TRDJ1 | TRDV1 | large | CALGEPPSAFFPTGSRPDKLIF
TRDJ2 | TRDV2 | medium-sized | CACDTDWGRTAQLFF
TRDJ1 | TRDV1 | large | CALGVCIRRYRVRTDKLIF
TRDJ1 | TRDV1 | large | CALGSPTAFLRRTGGYAVSHSDKLIF
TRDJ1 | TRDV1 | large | CALRLMLGTNTGGYADTDKLIF
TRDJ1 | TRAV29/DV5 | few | CSVLLCSKTKKLTPGGYFHTDKLIF
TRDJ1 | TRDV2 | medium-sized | CACDTVILGAFDKLIF
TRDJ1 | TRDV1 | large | CALGELTPFLRGGYLGDKLIF
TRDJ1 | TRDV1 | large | CALGEPIGDRLGDTGGTDKLIF
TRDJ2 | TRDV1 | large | CALGEPCLSGAFLGSGGAAQLFF
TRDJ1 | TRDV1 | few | CALEPQGSCPRELIF